These 10 T cell receptor beta chains came from one sample sequenced in a study of early stage breast cancer tumors. This table comes from immunoSEQ multiplex PCR, and its TCRdb copy is limited to in-frame clones, with some not included. The sample holds 69,000 or so clones, 65% to 85% seen once. Sample: blood. The receptors shown here come from a person aged 40-50 years with breast cancer.

The chain carries TRBV27 and TRBJ2-3, with 11 bases matching TRBD2. J lost 7 bases, V lost 7 bases, and 10 bases had no gene match. The CDR3 has 15 amino acids. The germline gives CDR1 MNHEY, CDR2 SMNVEV (reference sequence). CDR3 coding DNA: TGTGCCAGCACCAATCCGGCTAGCGGGAGGTATACGCAGTATTTT. Translated: CASTNPASGRYTQYF.

This rearrangement joins TRBV19 to TRBJ1-3; no clear D gene. CDR3 length equals 14 residues. V gave up 6 bases and J gave up 2 bases, with 11 bases separating them. Germline V gene lookup returns CDR1 LNHDA and CDR2 SQIVND (reference sequence). The DNA for the CDR3 is TGTGCCAGTAGAGTCCGGGGAGCTGGAAACACCATATATTTT. Translating it yields CASRVRGAGNTIYF.

V is TRBV4-1 and J is TRBJ1-5; D remains ambiguous. Between the trimmed V and J ends, which lost 0 bases and 0 bases, there was a span of 12 bases. CDR3 length equals 17 residues. CDR1 and CDR2 (germline): MGHRA, YSYEKL. This CDR3 reads CASSQDQGRASNQPQHF. CDR3 bases: TGCGCCAGCAGCCAAGATCAAGGAAGGGCTAGCAATCAGCCCCAGCATTTT.

This clone came up a few times. The chain employs TRBV2 and TRBJ2-7; 16 positions agree with TRBD2. This CDR3 has 15 amino acids. Germline V gene lookup returns CDR1 SNHLY and CDR2 FYNNEI. V lost 6 bases to trimming and J lost 4 bases; unmatched junction nucleotides: 3. The CDR3 protein is CASRGTSGRGYEQYF. In nucleotides, the CDR3 is TGTGCCAGCAGGGGGACTAGCGGGAGGGGATACGAGCAGTACTTC.

The chain is built from TRBV19 and TRBJ1-3, with 9 bases aligning to TRBD1. The germline gives CDR1 LNHDA, CDR2 SQIVND (reference sequence). The CDR3 spans 15 residues. The V gene end was trimmed by 4 bases and the J gene end by 0 bases; junction bases not matched to a gene: 1. CDR3 sequence (DNA): TGTGCCAGTAGTACGACAGGGGGCTCTGGAAACACCATATATTTT. Amino acid sequence: CASSTTGGSGNTIYF.

This clone was recorded a few times. The chain employs TRBV27 and TRBJ1-2, with 11 bases lining up with TRBD1. V shed 8 bases, J shed 4 bases, and the junction held 0 bases outside the gene matches. CDR1 and CDR2 (germline): MNHEY, SMNVEV (reference sequence). The CDR3 has 12 amino acids. The CDR3, as DNA: TGTGCCAGCGGGACAGGGGGCTATGGCTACACCTTC. It is translated as CASGTGGYGYTF.

The gene calls are TRBV7-8 and TRBJ1-2; D call uncertain. Trimming stripped 4 bases from V and 7 bases from J, with 16 bases between. The CDR3 sequence is 14 residues long. CDR1 SGHVS and CDR2 FQNEAQ come from the germline V gene. This CDR3 reads CASSSQWQAGGYTF. The CDR3 DNA is TGTGCCAGCAGCTCGCAATGGCAGGCTGGTGGCTACACCTTC.

The chain carries TRBV12-5 and TRBJ2-3; D is unclear. In germline, CDR1 is LGHNT, CDR2 FRNRAP. V was clipped by 2 bases and J by 0 bases, with 9 bases between them. The CDR3 consists of 15 residues. CDR3 residues: CASGLNRRSTDTQYF. CDR3 in DNA: TGTGCTAGTGGTTTGAATCGACGGAGCACAGATACGCAGTATTTT.

The rearrangement uses TRBV9 and TRBJ2-6; 7 bases map to TRBD1. The CDR3 sequence is 17 residues long. From germline, CDR1 is SGDLS and CDR2 YYNGEE. Germline trimming cut 4 bases from V and 1 base from J; bases unmatched to any gene: 8. This CDR3 is CASSPRQGRSGANVLTF. CDR3 nucleotide sequence: TGTGCCAGCAGCCCCCGACAGGGTAGGTCTGGGGCCAACGTCCTGACTTTC.

A few counts support this clone. The gene calls are TRBV7-2 and TRBJ2-2; 8 bases line up with TRBD2. CDR1 and CDR2 (germline): SGHTA, FQGNSA. The CDR3 loop spans 16 amino acids. The J segment lost 2 bases and the V segment lost 5 bases, leaving 7 bases of the junction unmatched. The CDR3 coding sequence is TGTGCCAGCAGCCCCGGGGGGGCGGGCAACACCGGGGAGCTGTTTTTT. It codes for CASSPGGAGNTGELFF.